Listed here are 24 T cell receptor beta chains from one sample, sequenced in a study of regulatory T cells in long-lasting Graves disease. Time point here: newly diagnosed GD, antithyroid drugs for less than 3 months. RNA isolated from PBMCs was used to make the TCR library. Investigators prepared the TCR beta libraries by applying iRepertoire HTBI primers and Arm-PCR of CDR3 regions. TCRdb re-analysed the multiplex PCR reads in MiXCR, keeping a single row per CDR3 protein. The data show around 500,000 distinct CDR3 sequences, 15% to 20% seen once. A further study also used this sample, focusing on T cells in Graves' hyperthyroidism and ophthalmopathy.

Material: peripheral blood mononuclear cells (PBMCs), obtained at new diagnosis, from a patient treated with antithyroid drugs. These receptors were collected from a middle-aged woman with Graves disease.

This clonotype was counted many times. The CDR3 coding sequence is TGTGCCTGGAGTTTGGGCCCTCGGACTAACACTGAAGCTTTCTTT. Its protein product is CAWSLGPRTNTEAFF. The J gene is TRBJ1-1, the V gene TRBV30; no clear D gene. This CDR3 contains 15 residues. Germline V gene sequence: CDR1 GTSNPN, CDR2 SVGIG (reference sequence). V was clipped by 2 bases and J by 2 bases, with 15 bases between them. Based on the CDR3 plus reference TRBV30 and TRBJ1-1, the full variable domain is SQTIHQWPATLVQPVGSPLSLECTVEGTSNPNLYWYRQAAGRGLQLLFYSVGIGQISSEVPQNLSASRPQDRQFILSSKKLLLSDSGFYLCAWSLGPRTNTEAFFGQGTRLTVV.

Ten or more counts support this clonotype. The gene calls are TRBV6-1 and TRBJ1-1; unclear D gene. Trimming took off 2 bases at V and 3 bases at J, with 13 bases between the two ends. The CDR3 runs to 15 residues. Germline CDR1 is MNHNS and CDR2 is SASEGT. CDR3 DNA sequence: TGTGCCAGCAGTGAAAGGTCAAAGGGTTACACTGAAGCTTTCTTT. Its translation is CASSERSKGYTEAFF.

This clonotype has just a few counts. The chain links TRBV20-1 to TRBJ2-1; D may match TRBD1 or TRBD2 (5 bases each). The CDR3 consists of 14 residues. V lost 6 bases to trimming and J lost 3 bases, with 15 bases between them. The germline gives CDR1 DFQATT, CDR2 SNEGSKA (reference sequence). This CDR3 is CSARGPPYYNEQFF. For the CDR3, the DNA is TGCAGTGCAAGGGGACCCCCCTACTACAATGAGCAGTTCTTC.

This clonotype was observed many times. J is TRBJ2-1 and V is TRBV7-3; D gene ambiguous. The CDR3 covers 13 residues. In germline, CDR1 is SGHTA, CDR2 FQGTGA. Between the trimmed V and J ends, which lost 6 bases and 7 bases, there was a span of 13 bases. The CDR3 sequence: CASSRTGRNEQFF. The CDR3 coding sequence is TGTGCCAGCAGTCGAACGGGTAGGAATGAGCAGTTCTTC.

In its sample, this clonotype was seen a few times. This chain links TRBV12-5 with TRBJ2-1; D is ambiguous. CDR1 is LGHNT, CDR2 FRNRAP, per germline. V lost 4 bases and J lost 8, with 15 bases in between. This CDR3 contains 14 residues. CDR3: CASGSYGFRDEQFF. CDR3 bases: TGTGCTAGTGGTTCTTATGGGTTCCGGGATGAGCAGTTCTTC.

The V and J genes are TRBV20-1 and TRBJ2-3; 7 bases line up with TRBD2. The CDR3 contains 15 residues. J gave up 5 bases and V 6 bases, and 14 bases lay outside the gene matches. Looked up from germline, CDR1 is DFQATT and CDR2 is SNEGSKA (reference sequence). The CDR3 sequence: CSAPYGAGIRDTQYF. CDR3 nucleotides: TGCAGTGCCCCTTATGGAGCGGGGATTCGAGATACGCAGTATTTT.

On this clonotype: One junction end does not reproduce the germline sequence, and a read error may be involved. The chain has TRBV6-6 and TRBJ1-2, with 7 bases aligning to TRBD1. Looked up from germline, CDR1 is MNHNY and CDR2 is SVGAGI (reference sequence). The CDR3 has 14 amino acids. This CDR3 is CASGYSGQTYGYTF. CDR3 coding DNA: TGTGCCAGCGGTTACTCGGGACAGACTTATGGCTACACCTTC.

This clonotype was observed a handful of times. The V and J genes are TRBV6-1 and TRBJ1-5, with D maybe TRBD1 (5 bases). V lost 6 bases to trimming and J lost 6 bases, with 15 bases between them. This CDR3 contains 14 residues. Looked up from germline, CDR1 is MNHNS and CDR2 is SASEGT. The CDR3 region is CASSLGGESQPQHF. In DNA form, the CDR3 reads TGTGCCAGCAGCCTTGGAGGGGAGAGTCAGCCCCAGCATTTT.

This clonotype was counted at least ten times. The chain couples TRBV15 to TRBJ2-7, with D unclear. The CDR3 length is 12 residues. V lost 5 bases, J lost 2 bases, and 7 bases lay in between. CDR1 and CDR2 from the germline V gene are LNHNV and YYDKDF (reference sequence). The CDR3 DNA sequence: TGTGCCACCAGCCAGAACACCTACGAGCAGTACTTC. Protein sequence: CATSQNTYEQYF.

This clonotype was detected many times. V and J are TRBV2 and TRBJ2-7; the D is unclear. CDR3 length: 11 residues. Germline assignment: CDR1 SNHLY and CDR2 FYNNEI. V was trimmed by 7 bases and J by 5 bases, leaving 9 bases between them. The chain's CDR3 is CASTFYDEQYF. CDR3 in DNA: TGTGCCAGCACCTTCTACGACGAGCAGTACTTC. Using reference TRBV2 and TRBJ2-7 for the parts outside the CDR3, the full variable domain is EPEVTQTPSHQVTQMGQEVILRCVPISNHLYFYWYRQILGQKVEFLVSFYNNEISEKSEIFDDQFSVERPDGSNFTLKIRSTKLEDSAMYFCASTFYDEQYFGPGTRLTVT.

This clonotype occurred many times. The chain is built from TRBV7-2 and TRBJ2-7, with a weak D call TRBD1 (6 bases). V lost 0 bases to trimming and J lost 7 bases, with 13 bases between them. This CDR3 is 14 amino acids long. CDR1 and CDR2 from the germline V gene are SGHTA and FQGNSA. CDR3 sequence: CASSLAARGDEQYF. The CDR3 DNA reads as TGTGCCAGCAGCTTAGCCGCCAGGGGAGATGAGCAGTACTTC.

This chain joins TRBV9 and TRBJ1-2; D unclear. The CDR3 spans 15 residues. V lost 4 bases, J lost 0 bases, and 13 bases lay in between. In germline, CDR1 is SGDLS, CDR2 YYNGEE. The CDR3 region is CASSPSGQTNYGYTF. As DNA, the CDR3 is TGTGCCAGCAGCCCCAGTGGGCAGACTAACTATGGCTACACCTTC. Based on the CDR3 plus reference TRBV9 and TRBJ1-2, the full variable domain is DSGVTQTPKHLITATGQRVTLRCSPRSGDLSVYWYQQSLDQGLQFLIQYYNGEERAKGNILERFSAQQFPDLHSELNLSSLELGDSALYFCASSPSGQTNYGYTFGSGTRLTVV.

This clonotype was counted many times. The chain links TRBV5-1 to TRBJ2-7, with D maybe TRBD1 (5 bases). With 0 bases removed from V and 4 bases from J, the gap between germline ends came to 8 bases. The length of the CDR3 is 13 residues. Germline loops: CDR1 SGHRS, CDR2 YFSETQ. In DNA, the CDR3 is TGCGCCAGCAGCTTGGACAGGAATTACGAGCAGTACTTC. This translates into CASSLDRNYEQYF. Complete variable domain (other parts from reference TRBV5-1 and TRBJ2-7): KAGVTQTPRYLIKTRGQQVTLSCSPISGHRSVSWYQQTPGQGLQFLFEYFSETQRNKGNFPGRFSGRQFSNSRSEMNVSTLELGDSALYLCASSLDRNYEQYFGPGTRLTVT.

This clonotype was observed a few times. The chain combines TRBV9 with TRBJ2-2, with a weak D call TRBD1 (7 bases). The germline V gene has CDR1 SGDLS and CDR2 YYNGEE. CDR3 length equals 15 residues. V was trimmed by 0 bases and J by 4 bases, leaving 10 bases between them. CDR3 sequence reads: CASSVGQGGTGELFF. In DNA form, the CDR3 reads TGTGCCAGCAGCGTAGGACAGGGAGGCACCGGGGAGCTGTTTTTT.

The sample holds a few counts of this clonotype. The V call is TRBV2, the J call TRBJ2-2, with 13 bases identical to TRBD2. With 6 bases clipped from V and 7 bases from J, the junction kept 8 bases outside the gene matches. CDR3 length equals 16 residues. The germline V gene encodes CDR1 SNHLY and CDR2 FYNNEI. The CDR3 sequence: CASSGLAGVWVGELFF. The CDR3 nucleotides read TGTGCCAGCAGCGGACTAGCGGGGGTGTGGGTCGGGGAGCTGTTTTTT.

A few counts support this clonotype. This rearrangement joins TRBV12-3 or TRBV12-4 to TRBJ1-2; D not certain. V was shortened by 5 bases and J by 8 bases, with 15 bases between the two germline ends. CDR3 size: 13 residues. The CDR3 reads CASSADYTGGYTF. As DNA, the CDR3 is TGTGCCAGCAGTGCTGATTATACGGGGGGCTACACCTTC.

This clonotype was seen many times. The chain recombines TRBV6-1 with TRBJ2-7; TRBD1 matches at 7 bases. The germline V gene encodes CDR1 MNHNS and CDR2 SASEGT. CDR3 length: 14 residues. V lost 4 bases and J lost 0; bases outside the gene matches: 3. The CDR3, as DNA: TGTGCCAGCAGTGTTGACAGGGCCTCCTACGAGCAGTACTTC. Translated, it gives CASSVDRASYEQYF.

Note on this clonotype: A much bigger clone sits one base away, suggesting this may be a read error. The V call is TRBV5-1, the J call TRBJ2-1; D is possibly TRBD2 (6 bases). Germline lookup yields CDR1 SGHRS and CDR2 YFSETQ. Trimming left V 0 bases short and J 9 bases short, with 16 bases between. This CDR3 is 15 amino acids long. The CDR3, as DNA: TGCGCCAGCAGCTTGGGGCCGGGGGAAGGGACTGAGCAGTTCTTC. Protein sequence: CASSLGPGEGTEQFF.

The sample holds a few counts of this clonotype. The rearrangement uses TRBV29-1 and TRBJ1-1; 11 bases agree with TRBD1. V gave up 8 bases and J gave up 5 bases; unmatched junction bases: 4. Per the germline V gene, CDR1 is SQVTM and CDR2 is ANQGSEA. The CDR3 has 12 residues. As DNA, the CDR3 is TGCAGCTTCCGGGACAGGGGGACTGAAGCTTTCTTT. Residues: CSFRDRGTEAFF. The full variable domain, with the rest looked up from reference TRBV29-1 and TRBJ1-1, is SAVISQKPSRDICQRGTSLTIQCQVDSQVTMMFWYRQQPGQSLTLIATANQGSEATYESGFVIDKFPISRPNLTFSTLTVSNMSPEDSSIYLCSFRDRGTEAFFGQGTRLTVV.

On this clonotype itself: With a much larger clone just one base away, this may be a read error. Given the absence of the conserved phenylalanine or tryptophan at the CDR3 end, a read error is likely. The chain uses TRBV2 and TRBJ1-1, with D tentatively TRBD1 (6 bases). The CDR3 consists of 12 residues. Germline CDR1 reads SNHLY; CDR2 reads FYNNEI. Trimming stripped 5 bases from V and 5 bases from J, with 9 bases between. CDR3 bases: TGTGCCAGCAGTAACGGACAGACTGAAGCTTTCCTT. It translates to CASSNGQTEAFL.

This chain's CDR3 is CSAVEGVYGYTF. The CDR3 nucleotides are TGCAGTGCCGTCGAAGGAGTCTATGGCTACACCTTC. The chain has TRBV20-1 and TRBJ1-2, with D hard to call. Germline CDR1 is DFQATT and CDR2 is SNEGSKA (reference sequence). The ends were cut back, 6 bases at V and 4 bases at J, with 12 bases in the middle. CDR3 length: 12 amino acids.

The V and J genes are TRBV7-9 and TRBJ1-1; no firm D call. Germline V CDR1 and CDR2: SEHNR, FQNEAQ (reference sequence). The V end lost 3 bases, the J end lost 0 bases, and 5 bases lay between the germline ends. The CDR3 contains 13 residues. CDR3 sequence: CASSFNMNTEAFF. For the CDR3, the DNA is TGTGCCAGCAGCTTCAACATGAACACTGAAGCTTTCTTT.

This clonotype was found many times. The chain has TRBV2 and TRBJ2-3; D uncertain. CDR1 and CDR2 (germline): SNHLY, FYNNEI. V was shortened by 7 bases and J by 1 base, with 15 bases between the two germline ends. The CDR3 spans 15 residues. The CDR3 sequence is CASTVGYHGTDTQYF. Here the CDR3 DNA reads TGTGCCAGCACCGTTGGGTACCATGGCACAGATACGCAGTATTTT.

There are a few counts of this clonotype. The rearrangement joins TRBV13 to TRBJ2-3; D perhaps matches TRBD1 (7 bases). Trimming pared 2 bases from V and 3 bases from J, leaving 12 bases between. Looked up from germline, CDR1 is PRHDT and CDR2 is FYEKMQ (reference sequence). This CDR3 has 15 amino acids. Here the CDR3 DNA reads TGTGCCAGCAGCTTACAGGGGGGTCGGACAGATACGCAGTATTTT. Translated: CASSLQGGRTDTQYF.